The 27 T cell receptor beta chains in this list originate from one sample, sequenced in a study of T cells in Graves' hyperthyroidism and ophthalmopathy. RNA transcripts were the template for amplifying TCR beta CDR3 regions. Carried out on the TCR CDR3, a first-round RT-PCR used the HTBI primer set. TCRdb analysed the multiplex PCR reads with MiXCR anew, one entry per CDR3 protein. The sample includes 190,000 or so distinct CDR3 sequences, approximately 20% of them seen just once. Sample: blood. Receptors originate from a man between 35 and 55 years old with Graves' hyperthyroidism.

The CDR3 reads CASSANQGRGTEAFF. The CDR3 DNA reads TGCGCCAGCAGCGCCAATCAAGGGCGGGGCACTGAAGCTTTCTTT. The V call is TRBV5-1, the J call TRBJ1-1, with D unresolved. Between the trimmed V and J ends, which lost 4 bases and 4 bases, there was a span of 17 bases. Germline CDR1 and CDR2: SGHRS and YFSETQ. The CDR3 totals 15 residues.

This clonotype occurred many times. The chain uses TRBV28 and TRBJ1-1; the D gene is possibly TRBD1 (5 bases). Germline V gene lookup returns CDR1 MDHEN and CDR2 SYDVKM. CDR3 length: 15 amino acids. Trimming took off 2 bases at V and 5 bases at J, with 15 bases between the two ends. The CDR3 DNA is TGTGCCAGCAGTTTAGTTATAAGTGGGGGGACTGAAGCTTTCTTT. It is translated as CASSLVISGGTEAFF.

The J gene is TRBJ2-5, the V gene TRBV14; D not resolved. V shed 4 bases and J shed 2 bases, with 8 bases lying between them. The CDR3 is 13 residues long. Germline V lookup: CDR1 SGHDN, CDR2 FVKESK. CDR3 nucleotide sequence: TGTGCCAGCAGCCTTCAGTTACAAGAGACCCAGTACTTC. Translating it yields CASSLQLQETQYF. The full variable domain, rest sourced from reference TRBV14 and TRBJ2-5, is EAGVTQFPSHSVIEKGQTVTLRCDPISGHDNLYWYRRVMGKEIKFLLHFVKESKQDESGMPNNRFLAERTGGTYSTLKVQPAELEDSGVYFCASSLQLQETQYFGPGTRLLVL.

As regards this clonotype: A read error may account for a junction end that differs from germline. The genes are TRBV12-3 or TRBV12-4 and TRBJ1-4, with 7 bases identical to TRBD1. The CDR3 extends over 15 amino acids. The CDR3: CASSQGGGRNEKLLF. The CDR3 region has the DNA TGTGCCAGCAGCCAAGGAGGGGGCCGAAATGAAAAACTGCTTTTT.

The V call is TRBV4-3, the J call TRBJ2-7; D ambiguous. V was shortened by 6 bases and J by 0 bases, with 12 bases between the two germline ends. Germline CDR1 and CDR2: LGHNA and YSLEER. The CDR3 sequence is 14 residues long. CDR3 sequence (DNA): TGCGCCAGCAGTCCTGACGCGAGCTCCTACGAGCAGTACTTC. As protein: CASSPDASSYEQYF.

CDR3: CASSESRAAGNTIYF. In DNA, the CDR3 is TGTGCCAGCAGTGAAAGTCGGGCCGCTGGAAACACCATATATTTT. This chain uses TRBV6-1 with TRBJ1-3; D gene unclear. Trimming left V 2 bases short and J 2 bases short, with 10 bases between. This CDR3 has 15 amino acids. CDR1 MNHNS and CDR2 SASEGT come from the germline V gene.

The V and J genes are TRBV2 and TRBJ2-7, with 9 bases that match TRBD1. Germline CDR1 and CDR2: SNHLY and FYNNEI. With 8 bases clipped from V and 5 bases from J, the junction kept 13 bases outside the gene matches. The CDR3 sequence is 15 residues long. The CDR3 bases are TGTGCCAGCTCCCGGGGTGGGGACAGGGCGGACGAGCAGTACTTC. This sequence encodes CASSRGGDRADEQYF.

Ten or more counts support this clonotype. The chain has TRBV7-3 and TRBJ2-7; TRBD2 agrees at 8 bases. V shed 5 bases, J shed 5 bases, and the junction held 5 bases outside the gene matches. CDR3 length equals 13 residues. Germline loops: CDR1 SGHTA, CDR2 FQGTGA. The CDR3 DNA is TGTGCCAGCAGCCCTCGGGGGGGGAACGAGCAGTACTTC. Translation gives CASSPRGGNEQYF.

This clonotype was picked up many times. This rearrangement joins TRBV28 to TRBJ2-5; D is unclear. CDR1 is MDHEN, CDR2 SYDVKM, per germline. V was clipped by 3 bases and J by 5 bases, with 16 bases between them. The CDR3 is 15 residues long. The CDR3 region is CASSFMAHAGETQYF. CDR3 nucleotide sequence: TGTGCCAGCAGTTTTATGGCCCACGCCGGGGAGACCCAGTACTTC.

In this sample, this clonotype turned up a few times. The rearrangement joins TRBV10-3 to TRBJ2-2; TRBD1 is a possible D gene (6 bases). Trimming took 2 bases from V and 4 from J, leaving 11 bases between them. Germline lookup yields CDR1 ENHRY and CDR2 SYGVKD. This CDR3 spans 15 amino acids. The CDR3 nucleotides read TGTGCCATCAGTGAGGCAGGGGTAGGCACCGGGGAGCTGTTTTTT. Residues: CAISEAGVGTGELFF.

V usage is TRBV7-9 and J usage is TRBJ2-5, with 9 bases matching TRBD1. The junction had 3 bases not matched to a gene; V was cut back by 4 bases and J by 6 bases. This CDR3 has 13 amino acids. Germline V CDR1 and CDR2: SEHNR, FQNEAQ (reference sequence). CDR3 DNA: TGTGCCAGCAGCTGGGACAGGGTAAAGACCCAGTACTTC. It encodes CASSWDRVKTQYF.

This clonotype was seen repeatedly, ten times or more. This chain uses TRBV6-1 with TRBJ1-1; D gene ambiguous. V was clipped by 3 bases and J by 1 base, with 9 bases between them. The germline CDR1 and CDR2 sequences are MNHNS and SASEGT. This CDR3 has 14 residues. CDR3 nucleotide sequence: TGTGCCAGCAGTGATGTTTTTGCGAACACTGAAGCTTTCTTT. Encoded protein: CASSDVFANTEAFF.

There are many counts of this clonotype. The CDR3 sequence: CASSFGTNYNEQFF. The CDR3 DNA reads TGTGCCAGCAGCTTCGGGACTAACTACAATGAGCAGTTCTTC. The chain joins TRBV11-3 to TRBJ2-1; the match to TRBD2 covers 7 bases. Germline CDR1 is SGHNT and CDR2 is YENEEA. The CDR3 has 14 residues. The junction had 2 bases not matched to a gene; V was cut back by 3 bases and J by 3 bases.

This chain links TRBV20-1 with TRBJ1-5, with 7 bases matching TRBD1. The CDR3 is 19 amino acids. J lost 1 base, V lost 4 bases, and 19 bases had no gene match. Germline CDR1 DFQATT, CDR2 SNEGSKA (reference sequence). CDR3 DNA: TGCAGTGCTACCTTGTCCTTTCTACAGGGGCAAGGGAGCAATCAGCCCCAGCATTTT. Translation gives CSATLSFLQGQGSNQPQHF.

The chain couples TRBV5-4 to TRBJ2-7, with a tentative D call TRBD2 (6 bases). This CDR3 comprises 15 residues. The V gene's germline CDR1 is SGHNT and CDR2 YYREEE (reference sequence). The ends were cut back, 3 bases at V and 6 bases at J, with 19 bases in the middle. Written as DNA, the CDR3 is TGTGCCAGCAGCTGGGACCCTATCGGGGGTGCCGAGCAGTACTTC. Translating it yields CASSWDPIGGAEQYF.

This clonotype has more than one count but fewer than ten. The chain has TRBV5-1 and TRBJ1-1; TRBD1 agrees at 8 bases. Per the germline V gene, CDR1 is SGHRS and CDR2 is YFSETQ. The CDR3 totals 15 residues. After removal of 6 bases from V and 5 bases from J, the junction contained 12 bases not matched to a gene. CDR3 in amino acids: CASTYGTGLETEAFF. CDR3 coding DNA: TGCGCCAGCACCTACGGGACAGGTTTAGAAACTGAAGCTTTCTTT.

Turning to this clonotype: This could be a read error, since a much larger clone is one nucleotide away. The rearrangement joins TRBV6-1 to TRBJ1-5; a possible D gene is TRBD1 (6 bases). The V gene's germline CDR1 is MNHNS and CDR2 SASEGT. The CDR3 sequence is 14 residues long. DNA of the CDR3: TGTGCCAGCATCCGGCGGGGGGGCAATCGGCCCCAGCATTTT. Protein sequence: CASIRRGGNRPQHF.

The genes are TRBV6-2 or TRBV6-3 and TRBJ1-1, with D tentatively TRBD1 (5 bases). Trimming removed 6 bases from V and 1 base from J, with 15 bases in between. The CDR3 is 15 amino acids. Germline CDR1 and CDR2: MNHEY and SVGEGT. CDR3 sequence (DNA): TGTGCCAGCAGCCCTACCGGGACGCGGAACACTGAAGCTTTCTTT. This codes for CASSPTGTRNTEAFF.

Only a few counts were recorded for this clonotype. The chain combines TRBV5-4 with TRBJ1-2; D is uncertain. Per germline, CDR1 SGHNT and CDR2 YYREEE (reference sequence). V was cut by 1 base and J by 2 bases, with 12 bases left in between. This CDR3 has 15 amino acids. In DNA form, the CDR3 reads TGTGCCAGCAGCTTGAGGCAGGTATCGAACTATGGCTACACCTTC. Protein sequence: CASSLRQVSNYGYTF.

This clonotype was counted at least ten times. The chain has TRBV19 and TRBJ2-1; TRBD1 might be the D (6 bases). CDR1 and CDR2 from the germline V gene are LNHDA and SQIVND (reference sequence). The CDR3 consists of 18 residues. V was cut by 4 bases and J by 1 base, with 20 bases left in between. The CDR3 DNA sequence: TGTGCCAGTAGTAACCAGGGGATAACCCTAAGGTCCTACAATGAGCAGTTCTTC. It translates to CASSNQGITLRSYNEQFF.

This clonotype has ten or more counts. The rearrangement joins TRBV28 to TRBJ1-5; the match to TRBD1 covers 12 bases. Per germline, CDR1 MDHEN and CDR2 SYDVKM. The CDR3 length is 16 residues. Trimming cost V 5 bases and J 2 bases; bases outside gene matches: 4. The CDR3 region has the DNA TGTGCCAGCAGTGGGGACAGGGGGCGAGGCAATCAGCCCCAGCATTTT. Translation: CASSGDRGRGNQPQHF. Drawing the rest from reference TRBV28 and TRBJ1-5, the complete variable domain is DVKVTQSSRYLVKRTGEKVFLECVQDMDHENMFWYRQDPGLGLRLIYFSYDVKMKEKGDIPEGYSVSREKKERFSLILESASTNQTSMYLCASSGDRGRGNQPQHFGDGTRLSIL.

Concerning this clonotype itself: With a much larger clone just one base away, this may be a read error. As DNA, the CDR3 is TGCAATGCGGTACGACACGTAACCTACGAGCAGTACTTC. It translates to CNAVRHVTYEQYF. This rearrangement joins TRBV20-1 to TRBJ2-7; D not resolved. This CDR3 is 13 amino acids long. Germline CDR1 is DFQATT and CDR2 is SNEGSKA (reference sequence).

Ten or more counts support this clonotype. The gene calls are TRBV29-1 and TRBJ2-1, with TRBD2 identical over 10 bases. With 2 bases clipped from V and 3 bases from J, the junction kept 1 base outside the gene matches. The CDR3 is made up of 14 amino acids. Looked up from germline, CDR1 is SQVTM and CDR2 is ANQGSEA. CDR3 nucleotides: TGCAGCGTTGAATTAGCGGGGGGCTACAATGAGCAGTTCTTC. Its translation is CSVELAGGYNEQFF.

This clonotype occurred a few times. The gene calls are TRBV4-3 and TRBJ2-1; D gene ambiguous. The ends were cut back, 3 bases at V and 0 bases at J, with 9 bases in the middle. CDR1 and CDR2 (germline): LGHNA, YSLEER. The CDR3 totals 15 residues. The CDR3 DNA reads TGCGCCAGCAGCCACCTTTCGACCTCCTACAATGAGCAGTTCTTC. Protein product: CASSHLSTSYNEQFF.

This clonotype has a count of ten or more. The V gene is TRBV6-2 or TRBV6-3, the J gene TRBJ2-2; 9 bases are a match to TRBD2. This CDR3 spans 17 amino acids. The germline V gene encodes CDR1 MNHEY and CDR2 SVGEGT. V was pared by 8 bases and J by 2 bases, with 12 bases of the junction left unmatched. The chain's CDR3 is CASGGGTAGGNTGELFF. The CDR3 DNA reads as TGTGCCAGCGGAGGTGGGACAGCGGGGGGTAACACCGGGGAGCTGTTTTTT.

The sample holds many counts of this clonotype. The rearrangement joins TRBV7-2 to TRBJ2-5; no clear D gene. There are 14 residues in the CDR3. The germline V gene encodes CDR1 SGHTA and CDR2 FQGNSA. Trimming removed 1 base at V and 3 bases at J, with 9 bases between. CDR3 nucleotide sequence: TGTGCCAGCAGCTTAGACTTGGCCGAAGAGACCCAGTACTTC. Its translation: CASSLDLAEETQYF.

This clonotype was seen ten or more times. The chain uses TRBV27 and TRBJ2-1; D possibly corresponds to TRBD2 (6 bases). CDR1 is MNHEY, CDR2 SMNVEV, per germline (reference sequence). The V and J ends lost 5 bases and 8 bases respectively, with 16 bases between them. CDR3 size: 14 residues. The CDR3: CASSPGLLGYEQFF. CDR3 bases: TGTGCCAGCAGTCCGGGACTCCTCGGCTATGAGCAGTTCTTC.